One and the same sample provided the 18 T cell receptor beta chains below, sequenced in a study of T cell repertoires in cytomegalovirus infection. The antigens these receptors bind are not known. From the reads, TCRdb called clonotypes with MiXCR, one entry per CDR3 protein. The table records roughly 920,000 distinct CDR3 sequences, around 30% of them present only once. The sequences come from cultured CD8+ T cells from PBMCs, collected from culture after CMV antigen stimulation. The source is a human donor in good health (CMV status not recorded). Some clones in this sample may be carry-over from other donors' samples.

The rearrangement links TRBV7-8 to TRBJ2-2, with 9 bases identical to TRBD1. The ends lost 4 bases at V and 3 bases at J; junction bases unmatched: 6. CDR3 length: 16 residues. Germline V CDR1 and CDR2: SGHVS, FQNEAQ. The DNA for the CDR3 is TGTGCCAGCAGCTGGGGGGACAGGGCGGACACCGGGGAGCTGTTTTTT. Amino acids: CASSWGDRADTGELFF.

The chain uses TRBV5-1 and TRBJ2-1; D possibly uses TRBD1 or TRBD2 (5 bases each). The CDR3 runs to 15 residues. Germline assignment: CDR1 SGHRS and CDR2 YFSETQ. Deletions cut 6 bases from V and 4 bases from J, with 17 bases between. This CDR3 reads CASTSGDGLYNEQFF. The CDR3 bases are TGCGCCAGCACATCCGGGGACGGCCTTTACAATGAGCAGTTCTTC. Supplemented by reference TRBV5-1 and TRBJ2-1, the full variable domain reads KAGVTQTPRYLIKTRGQQVTLSCSPISGHRSVSWYQQTPGQGLQFLFEYFSETQRNKGNFPGRFSGRQFSNSRSEMNVSTLELGDSALYLCASTSGDGLYNEQFFGPGTRLTVL.

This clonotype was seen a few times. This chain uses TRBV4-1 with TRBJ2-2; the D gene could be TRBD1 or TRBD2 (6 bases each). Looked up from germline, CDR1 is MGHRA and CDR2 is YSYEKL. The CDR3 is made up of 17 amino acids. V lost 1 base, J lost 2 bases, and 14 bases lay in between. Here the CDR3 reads CASSQGLRGLNTGELFF. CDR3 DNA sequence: TGCGCCAGCAGCCAAGGGCTTCGGGGGCTCAACACCGGGGAGCTGTTTTTT.

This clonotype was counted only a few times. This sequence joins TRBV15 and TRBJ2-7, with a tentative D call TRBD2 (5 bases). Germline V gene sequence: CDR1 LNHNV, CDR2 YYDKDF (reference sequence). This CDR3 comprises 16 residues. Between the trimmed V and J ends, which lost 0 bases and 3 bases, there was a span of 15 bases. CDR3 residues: CATSRERIGSVYEQYF. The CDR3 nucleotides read TGTGCCACCAGCAGAGAACGGATAGGGAGCGTCTACGAGCAGTACTTC.

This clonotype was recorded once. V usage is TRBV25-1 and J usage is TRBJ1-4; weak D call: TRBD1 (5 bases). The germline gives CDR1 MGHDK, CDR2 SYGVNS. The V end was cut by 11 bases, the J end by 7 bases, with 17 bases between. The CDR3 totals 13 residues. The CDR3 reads CAAAGGSLEKLFF. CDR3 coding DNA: TGTGCCGCCGCCGGGGGTAGTCTTGAAAAACTGTTTTTT.

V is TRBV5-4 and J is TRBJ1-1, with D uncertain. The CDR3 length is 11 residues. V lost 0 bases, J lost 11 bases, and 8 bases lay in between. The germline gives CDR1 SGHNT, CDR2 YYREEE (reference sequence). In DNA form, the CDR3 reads TGTGCCAGCAGCTTGGGAAAGAGGGCTTTCTTT. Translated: CASSLGKRAFF.

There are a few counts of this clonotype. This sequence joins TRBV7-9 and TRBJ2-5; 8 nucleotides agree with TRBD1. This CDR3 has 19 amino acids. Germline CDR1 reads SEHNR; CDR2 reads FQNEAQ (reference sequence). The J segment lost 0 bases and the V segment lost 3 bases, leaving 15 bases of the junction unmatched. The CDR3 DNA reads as TGTGCCAGCAGCTTGGGCAGGGGGCTAGGTAGACCAGACCAAGAGACCCAGTACTTC. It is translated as CASSLGRGLGRPDQETQYF.

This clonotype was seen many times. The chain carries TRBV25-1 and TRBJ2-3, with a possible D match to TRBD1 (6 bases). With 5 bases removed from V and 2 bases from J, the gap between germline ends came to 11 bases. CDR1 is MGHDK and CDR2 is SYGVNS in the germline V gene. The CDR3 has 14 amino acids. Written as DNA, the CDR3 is TGTGCCAGCAGTTTTAGGACAGACACAGATACGCAGTATTTT. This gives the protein CASSFRTDTDTQYF.

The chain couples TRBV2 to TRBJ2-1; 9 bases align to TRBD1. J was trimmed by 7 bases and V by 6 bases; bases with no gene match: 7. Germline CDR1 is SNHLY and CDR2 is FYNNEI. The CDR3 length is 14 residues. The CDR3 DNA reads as TGTGCCAGCAGCCACGGGACAGGGAGGAATGAGCAGTTCTTC. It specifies CASSHGTGRNEQFF.

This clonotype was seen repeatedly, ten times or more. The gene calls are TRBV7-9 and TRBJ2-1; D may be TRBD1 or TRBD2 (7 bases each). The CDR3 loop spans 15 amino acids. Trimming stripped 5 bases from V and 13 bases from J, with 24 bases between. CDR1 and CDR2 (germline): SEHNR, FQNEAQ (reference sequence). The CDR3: CASSHKETGRVSQFF. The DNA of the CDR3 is TGTGCCAGCAGCCACAAAGAGACAGGGAGGGTTTCCCAGTTCTTC. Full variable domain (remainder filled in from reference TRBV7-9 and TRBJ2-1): DTGVSQNPRHKITKRGQNVTFRCDPISEHNRLYWYRQTLGQGPEFLTYFQNEAQLEKSRLLSDRFSAERPKGSFSTLEIQRTEQGDSAMYLCASSHKETGRVSQFFGPGTRLTVL.

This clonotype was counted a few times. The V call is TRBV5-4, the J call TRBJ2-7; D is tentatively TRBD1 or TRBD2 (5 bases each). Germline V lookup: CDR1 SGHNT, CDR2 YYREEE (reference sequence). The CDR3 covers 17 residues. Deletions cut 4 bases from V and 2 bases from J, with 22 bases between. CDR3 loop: CASSLRGAQAQTYEQYF. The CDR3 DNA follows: TGTGCCAGCAGCCTACGGGGCGCGCAGGCCCAAACCTACGAGCAGTACTTC.

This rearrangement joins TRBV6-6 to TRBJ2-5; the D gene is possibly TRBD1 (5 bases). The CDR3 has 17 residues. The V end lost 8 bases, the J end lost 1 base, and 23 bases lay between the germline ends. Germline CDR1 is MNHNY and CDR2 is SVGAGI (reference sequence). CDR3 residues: CASGRGSCGIFQETQYF. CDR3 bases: TGTGCCAGCGGAAGGGGTTCGTGTGGGATTTTCCAAGAGACCCAGTACTTC.

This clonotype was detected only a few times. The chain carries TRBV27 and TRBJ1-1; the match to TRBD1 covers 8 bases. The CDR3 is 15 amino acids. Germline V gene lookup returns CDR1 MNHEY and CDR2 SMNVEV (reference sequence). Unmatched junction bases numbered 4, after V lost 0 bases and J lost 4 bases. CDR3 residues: CASSLSVTGGTEAFF. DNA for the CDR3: TGTGCCAGCAGTTTATCGGTTACAGGGGGCACTGAAGCTTTCTTT.

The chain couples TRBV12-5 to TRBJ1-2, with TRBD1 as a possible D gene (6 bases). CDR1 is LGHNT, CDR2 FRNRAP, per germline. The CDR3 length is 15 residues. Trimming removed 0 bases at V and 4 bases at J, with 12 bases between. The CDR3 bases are TGTGCTAGTGGTTTGGTACCGGGGGACATCTATGGCTACACCTTC. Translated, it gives CASGLVPGDIYGYTF.

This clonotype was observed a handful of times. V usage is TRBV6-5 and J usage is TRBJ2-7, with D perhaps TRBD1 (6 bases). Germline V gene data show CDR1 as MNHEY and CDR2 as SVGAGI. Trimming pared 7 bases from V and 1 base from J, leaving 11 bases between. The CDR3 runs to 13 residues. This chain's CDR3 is CASIPTGSYEQYF. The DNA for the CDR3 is TGTGCCAGCATCCCGACAGGATCCTACGAGCAGTACTTC.

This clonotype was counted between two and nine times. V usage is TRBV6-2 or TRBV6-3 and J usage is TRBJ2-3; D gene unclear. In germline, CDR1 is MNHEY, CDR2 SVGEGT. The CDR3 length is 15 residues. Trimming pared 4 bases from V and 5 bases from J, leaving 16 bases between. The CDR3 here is CASSSWARGGDTQYF. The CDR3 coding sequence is TGTGCCAGCAGTTCCTGGGCCAGAGGCGGAGATACGCAGTATTTT.

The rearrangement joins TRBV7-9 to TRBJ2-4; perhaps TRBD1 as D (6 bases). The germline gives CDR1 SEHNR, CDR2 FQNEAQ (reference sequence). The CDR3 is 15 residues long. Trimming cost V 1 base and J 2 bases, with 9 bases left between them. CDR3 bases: TGTGCCAGCAGCTTAGGGGGGCGCCCCAAAAACATTCAGTACTTC. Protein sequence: CASSLGGRPKNIQYF.

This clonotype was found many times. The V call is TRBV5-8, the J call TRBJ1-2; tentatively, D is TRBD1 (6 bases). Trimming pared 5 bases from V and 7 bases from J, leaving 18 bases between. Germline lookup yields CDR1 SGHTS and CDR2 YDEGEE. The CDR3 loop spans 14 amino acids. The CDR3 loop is CASRSDSQGLGYTF. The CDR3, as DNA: TGTGCCAGCAGATCAGATTCACAGGGTCTTGGCTACACCTTC.